This T cell receptor beta chain was observed in a study of T cells after yellow fever vaccination. At least ten counts were recorded for this clonotype. TCRdb reprocessed the 5' RACE reads via MiXCR and lists one record per CDR3 protein. The sample lists roughly 45,000 distinct CDR3 sequences; about 7% were seen once. Whole-study results and caveats: Although most clonotypes did not, a small share appeared in both CD4 and CD8 compartments.

J gave up 1 base and V 3 bases, and 1 base lay outside the gene matches. The CDR3 has 15 amino acids. Germline V lookup: CDR1 SGDLS, CDR2 YYNGEE. The chain joins TRBV9 to TRBJ2-7, with 13 bases lining up with TRBD2. The receptor was derived from a man aged 30 to 45 who received the YFV17D yellow fever vaccine. This sample comprised CD8+ T cells not binding an NS4B(214-222) dextramer, sorted from PBMCs, obtained 45 days after the yellow fever booster vaccination. The CDR3, as DNA: TGTGCCAGCAGCGAGGGACTAGCGGGATCCTACGAGCAGTACTTC. Translation gives CASSEGLAGSYEQYF.